Following are 20 T cell receptor beta chains from one sample sequenced in a study of T cells in Graves' hyperthyroidism and ophthalmopathy. Amplification of TCR beta CDR3 regions used RNA as the template. A first-round RT-PCR of the TCR CDR3 used the HTBI primer set. TCRdb reprocessed the multiplex PCR reads via MiXCR and lists one record per CDR3 protein. The top ten hold under 45% of the sample, which has nearly 110,000 distinct CDR3 sequences, approximately 15% seen once. The sample taken for sequencing was blood. The receptors shown here come from a woman between 50 and 59 years old with Graves' hyperthyroidism.

This clonotype was seen at least ten times. The chain employs TRBV5-1 and TRBJ1-5; D call uncertain. The CDR3 is 15 amino acids. Germline V CDR1 and CDR2: SGHRS, YFSETQ. The ends were cut back, 1 base at V and 0 bases at J, with 8 bases in the middle. The CDR3 here is CASSLRPDSNQPQHF. Written as DNA, the CDR3 is TGCGCCAGCAGCTTGAGACCCGATAGCAATCAGCCCCAGCATTTT. The full variable domain, with the rest looked up from reference TRBV5-1 and TRBJ1-5, is KAGVTQTPRYLIKTRGQQVTLSCSPISGHRSVSWYQQTPGQGLQFLFEYFSETQRNKGNFPGRFSGRQFSNSRSEMNVSTLELGDSALYLCASSLRPDSNQPQHFGDGTRLSIL.

This clonotype was seen many times. The chain recombines TRBV27 with TRBJ2-1; the match to TRBD1 covers 9 bases. The CDR3 has 13 residues. Trimming removed 5 bases from V and 8 bases from J; junction bases left unmatched: 4. Germline V CDR1 and CDR2: MNHEY, SMNVEV (reference sequence). For the CDR3, the DNA is TGTGCCAGCAGTCATAGGACAGGGGATGAGCAGTTCTTC. It encodes CASSHRTGDEQFF.

The table lists this clonotype with many counts. The chain uses TRBV5-1 and TRBJ1-2; 10 bases line up with TRBD1. This CDR3 comprises 14 residues. The V gene end was trimmed by 0 bases and the J gene end by 4 bases; junction bases not matched to a gene: 0. CDR1 is SGHRS, CDR2 YFSETQ, per germline. The CDR3 DNA sequence: TGCGCCAGCAGCTTGGGACAGGGGGCCTATGGCTACACCTTC. Its protein is CASSLGQGAYGYTF.

This clonotype was seen ten or more times. The chain has TRBV6-2 or TRBV6-3 and TRBJ1-5, with D possibly being TRBD1 (5 bases). CDR1 and CDR2 from the germline V gene are MNHEY and SVGEGT. CDR3 length: 14 residues. Between the trimmed V and J ends, which lost 6 bases and 1 base, there was a span of 10 bases. The CDR3 loop is CASSTTGSNQPQHF. The CDR3 DNA follows: TGTGCCAGCAGCACAACAGGCAGCAATCAGCCCCAGCATTTT.

This clonotype showed up many times. The genes are TRBV10-3 and TRBJ1-5; D is possibly TRBD1 (5 bases). The CDR3 extends over 14 amino acids. The germline V gene encodes CDR1 ENHRY and CDR2 SYGVKD. V shed 0 bases and J shed 4 bases, with 7 bases lying between them. The CDR3 protein is CAISESGGNQPQHF. The CDR3 nucleotides read TGTGCCATCAGTGAGTCGGGGGGTAATCAGCCCCAGCATTTT.

This clonotype was seen ten or more times. The chain has TRBV6-1 and TRBJ1-1; D may be TRBD1 (6 bases). Germline V lookup: CDR1 MNHNS, CDR2 SASEGT. CDR3 length equals 15 residues. Trimming left V 5 bases short and J 0 bases short, with 13 bases between. The CDR3 sequence: CASSYNRVMNTEAFF. DNA of the CDR3: TGTGCCAGCAGTTATAACAGGGTAATGAACACTGAAGCTTTCTTT.

At least ten counts were recorded for this clonotype. The V gene is TRBV5-1, the J gene TRBJ2-1, with 10 bases that match TRBD2. CDR3 length equals 15 residues. The junction had 7 bases not matched to a gene; V was cut back by 6 bases and J by 4 bases. Per the germline V gene, CDR1 is SGHRS and CDR2 is YFSETQ. The CDR3 sequence is CASKSGTSAYNEQFF. In nucleotides, the CDR3 is TGCGCCAGCAAATCCGGGACTAGCGCATACAATGAGCAGTTCTTC.

This clonotype was detected only a few times. This chain links TRBV5-1 with TRBJ1-4; tentative D call: TRBD1 (6 bases). Germline-derived CDR1 and CDR2 are SGHRS and YFSETQ. V was clipped by 3 bases and J by 4 bases, with 13 bases between them. CDR3 length: 15 residues. Written as DNA, the CDR3 is TGCGCCAGCAGCTCTACCGGGACACTTAATGAAAAACTGTTTTTT. This sequence encodes CASSSTGTLNEKLFF.

This clonotype was found many times. The chain combines TRBV5-1 with TRBJ2-2, with 11 bases identical to TRBD1. CDR1 and CDR2 (germline): SGHRS, YFSETQ. V shed 2 bases, J shed 1 base, and the junction held 7 bases outside the gene matches. CDR3 length equals 18 residues. Written as DNA, the CDR3 is TGCGCCAGCAGCTTAAGAACCGGGACAGGGGGGAACACCGGGGAGCTGTTTTTT. It yields the protein CASSLRTGTGGNTGELFF.

This clonotype has a count of ten or more. The chain links TRBV5-1 to TRBJ1-2; D remains ambiguous. Trimming shortened V by 0 bases and J by 3 bases, and 6 bases separated the two germline ends. CDR1 and CDR2 from the germline V gene are SGHRS and YFSETQ. The CDR3 runs 13 residues. The DNA of the CDR3 is TGCGCCAGCAGCTTGGCCGCGGACTATGGCTACACCTTC. It encodes CASSLAADYGYTF. The full variable domain, with the rest looked up from reference TRBV5-1 and TRBJ1-2, is KAGVTQTPRYLIKTRGQQVTLSCSPISGHRSVSWYQQTPGQGLQFLFEYFSETQRNKGNFPGRFSGRQFSNSRSEMNVSTLELGDSALYLCASSLAADYGYTFGSGTRLTVV.

This clonotype has a handful of counts. This chain uses TRBV20-1 with TRBJ2-2; maybe TRBD1 (6 bases). V was clipped by 2 bases and J by 1 base, with 11 bases between them. Germline CDR1 is DFQATT and CDR2 is SNEGSKA (reference sequence). CDR3 length equals 15 residues. Here the CDR3 reads CSARNRQENTGELFF. The DNA of the CDR3 is TGCAGTGCTAGAAACCGACAGGAGAACACCGGGGAGCTGTTTTTT.

This clonotype was seen many times. The rearrangement links TRBV12-3 or TRBV12-4 to TRBJ2-3; D assignment may be TRBD1 or TRBD2 (5 bases each). Trimming pared 8 bases from V and 6 bases from J, leaving 18 bases between. The length of the CDR3 is 14 residues. The CDR3 DNA follows: TGTGCCAGCCGTCAAGGGTTGGGGGTCGATACGCAGTATTTT. This encodes CASRQGLGVDTQYF.

This clonotype showed up many times. The chain couples TRBV19 to TRBJ2-5; D is possibly TRBD2 (6 bases). V gave up 11 bases and J gave up 3 bases, with 16 bases separating them. The germline V gene encodes CDR1 LNHDA and CDR2 SQIVND (reference sequence). CDR3 length equals 13 residues. This CDR3 is CAASAGWKETQYF. Written as DNA, the CDR3 is TGTGCCGCCTCTGCGGGATGGAAAGAGACCCAGTACTTC.

Ten or more counts support this clonotype. The genes are TRBV7-8 and TRBJ2-7; D perhaps matches TRBD2 (5 bases). The CDR3 sequence is 15 residues long. The germline V gene encodes CDR1 SGHVS and CDR2 FQNEAQ. Trimming pared 0 bases from V and 4 bases from J, leaving 13 bases between. The CDR3 protein is CASSLAATGLYEQYV. The CDR3 DNA reads TGTGCCAGCAGCTTAGCAGCGACGGGGTTGTACGAGCAGTACGTC.

This clonotype occurred many times. This chain links TRBV7-9 with TRBJ2-7, with 8 bases aligning to TRBD2. After removal of 4 bases from V and 5 bases from J, the junction contained 10 bases not matched to a gene. This CDR3 is 15 amino acids long. The germline V gene has CDR1 SEHNR and CDR2 FQNEAQ (reference sequence). The CDR3 sequence is CASSYFGGRTDEQYF. The CDR3 DNA is TGTGCCAGCAGCTACTTTGGCGGGAGGACGGACGAGCAGTACTTC.

Many counts were recorded for this clonotype. V gene TRBV20-1 combines with J gene TRBJ2-3; D gene ambiguous. CDR1 is DFQATT and CDR2 is SNEGSKA in the germline V gene (reference sequence). The CDR3 has 13 residues. V was pared by 0 bases and J by 1 base, with 5 bases between. The CDR3 protein is CSARDSGTDTQYF. DNA for the CDR3: TGCAGTGCTAGAGATTCAGGCACAGATACGCAGTATTTT.

In this sample, this clonotype turned up many times. The V call is TRBV29-1, the J call TRBJ2-3; 7 nucleotides align to TRBD2. The V gene end was trimmed by 1 base and the J gene end by 1 base; junction bases not matched to a gene: 8. The CDR3 has 16 residues. CDR1 is SQVTM, CDR2 ANQGSEA, per germline. The CDR3 bases are TGCAGCGTTGAAGGGGGACGGGGGGAGGGCACAGATACGCAGTATTTT. Protein sequence: CSVEGGRGEGTDTQYF.

This clonotype was observed at least ten times. The chain couples TRBV4-1 to TRBJ1-5; D gene uncertain. CDR3 length: 14 residues. The germline CDR1 and CDR2 sequences are MGHRA and YSYEKL. V dropped 0 bases and J dropped 7 bases, with 10 bases sitting between them. The CDR3 DNA is TGCGCCAGCAGCCAAGAGGAGGGCCCCCAGCCCCAGCATTTT. It codes for CASSQEEGPQPQHF.

The chain carries TRBV15 and TRBJ2-7; a possible D gene is TRBD2 (5 bases). The CDR3 has 13 amino acids. Germline values: CDR1 LNHNV, CDR2 YYDKDF (reference sequence). The germline V and J ends were trimmed by 6 bases and 3 bases, with 12 bases remaining between them. CDR3 sequence (DNA): TGTGCCACCAGTACCCACCGGGACTACGAGCAGTACTTC. It codes for CATSTHRDYEQYF.

This clonotype has at least ten counts. The genes are TRBV7-3 and TRBJ2-2; maybe TRBD1 (6 bases). V lost 4 bases to trimming and J lost 7 bases, with 13 bases between them. This CDR3 is 14 amino acids long. CDR1 SGHTA and CDR2 FQGTGA come from the germline V gene. This CDR3 reads CASSSTGSVGELFF. CDR3 sequence (DNA): TGTGCCAGCAGCTCAACAGGGTCGGTCGGGGAGCTGTTTTTT. The whole variable domain, filled in from reference TRBV7-3 and TRBJ2-2, reads GAGVSQTPSNKVTEKGKYVELRCDPISGHTALYWYRQSLGQGPEFLIYFQGTGAADDSGLPNDRFFAVRPEGSVSTLKIQRTERGDSAVYLCASSSTGSVGELFFGEGSRLTVL.